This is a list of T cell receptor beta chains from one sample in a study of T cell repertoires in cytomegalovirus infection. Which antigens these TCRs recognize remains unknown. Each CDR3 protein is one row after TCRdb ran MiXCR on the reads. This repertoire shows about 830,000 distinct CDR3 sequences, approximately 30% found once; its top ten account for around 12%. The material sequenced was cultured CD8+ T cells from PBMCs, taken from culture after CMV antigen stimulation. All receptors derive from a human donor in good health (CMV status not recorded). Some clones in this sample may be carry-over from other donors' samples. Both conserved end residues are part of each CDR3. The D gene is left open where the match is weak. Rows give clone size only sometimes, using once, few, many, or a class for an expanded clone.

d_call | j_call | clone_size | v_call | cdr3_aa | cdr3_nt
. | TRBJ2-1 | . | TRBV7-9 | CASQGRSEQFF | TGTGCCAGCCAAGGTCGAAGTGAGCAGTTCTTC
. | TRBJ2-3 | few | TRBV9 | CASTEGGFTDTQYF | TGTGCCAGCACCGAGGGGGGGTTCACAGATACGCAGTATTTT
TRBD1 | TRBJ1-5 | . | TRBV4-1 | CASSLDRGDQPQHF | TGCGCCAGCAGCCTGGACAGGGGAGATCAGCCCCAGCATTTT
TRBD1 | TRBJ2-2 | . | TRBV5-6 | CASSVQGFTGELFF | TGTGCCAGCAGCGTACAGGGGTTCACCGGGGAGCTGTTTTTT
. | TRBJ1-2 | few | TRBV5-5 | CASDKRISDYGYTF | TGTGCCAGCGACAAACGGATATCGGACTATGGCTACACCTTC
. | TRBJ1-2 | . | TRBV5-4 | CASSPGTFDGYTF | TGTGCCAGCAGCCCGGGGACCTTTGATGGCTACACCTTC
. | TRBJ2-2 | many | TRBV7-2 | CASSLPAVRQTGELFF | TGTGCCAGCAGCCTCCCAGCGGTGAGACAGACCGGGGAGCTGTTTTTT
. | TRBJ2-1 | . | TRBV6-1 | CATWGRSHNEQFF | TGTGCCACCTGGGGGAGGTCCCACAATGAGCAGTTCTTC
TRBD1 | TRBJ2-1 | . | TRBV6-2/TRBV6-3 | CASSKYPGTGDEQFF | TGTGCCAGCAGTAAATATCCCGGGACAGGGGACGAGCAGTTCTTC
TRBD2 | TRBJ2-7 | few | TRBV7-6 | CASWGPGGGEQYF | TGTGCCAGCTGGGGTCCGGGGGGGGGAGAGCAGTACTTC
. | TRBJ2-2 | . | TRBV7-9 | CASSLRGHNTGELFF | TGTGCCAGCAGCTTACGCGGGCACAACACCGGGGAGCTGTTTTTT
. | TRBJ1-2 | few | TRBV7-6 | CASSSSVLAGNYGYTF | TGTGCCAGCAGCTCTTCCGTCCTCGCGGGGAACTATGGCTACACCTTC
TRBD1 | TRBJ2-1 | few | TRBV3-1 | CASSLPGQGRNGEQFF | TGTGCCAGCAGCCTCCCAGGACAGGGGAGAAACGGTGAGCAGTTCTTC
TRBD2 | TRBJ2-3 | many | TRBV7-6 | CASSPSSGGAGDTQYF | TGTGCCAGCAGCCCCTCAAGCGGGGGGGCAGGAGATACGCAGTATTTT
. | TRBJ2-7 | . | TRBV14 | CASMWGRDEQYF | TGTGCCAGCATGTGGGGTAGGGACGAGCAGTACTTC
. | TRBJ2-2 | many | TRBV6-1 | CASHKGRGGVTGELFF | TGTGCCAGCCACAAAGGCAGGGGCGGGGTCACCGGGGAGCTGTTTTTT
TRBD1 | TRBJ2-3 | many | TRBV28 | CASSWDSYTDTQYF | TGTGCCAGCAGTTGGGACAGCTACACAGATACGCAGTATTTT
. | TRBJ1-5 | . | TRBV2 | CASSDRGYQPQHF | TGTGCCAGCAGTGACAGGGGATACCAGCCCCAGCATTTT
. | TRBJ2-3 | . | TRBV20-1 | CSAPVVQNTQYF | TGCAGTGCCCCAGTAGTCCAGAATACGCAGTATTTT